Listed below are T cell receptor beta chains from one sample, sequenced in a study of neurological immune-mediated disorders. TCRdb reprocessed the 5' RACE reads via MiXCR and lists one record per CDR3 protein. The repertoire holds around 97,000 distinct CDR3 sequences, with 10% to 14% as singletons. Sequenced sample: PBMCs. These TCRs come from a female donor with HTLV-1-associated myelopathy (HAM/TSP). CDR3s include the opening cysteine and the closing phenylalanine or tryptophan.

13	TRBV5-1	TRBJ2-5	CASSISGEETQYF
14	TRBV5-1	TRBJ2-2	CASSFTGLTGELFF
16	TRBV29-1	TRBJ2-3	CSVDGPRRTGSDTQYF
17	TRBV3-1	TRBJ2-3	CASSQDRFAGSTDTQYF
19	TRBV25-1	TRBJ2-2	CASTELRQGPDRYTGELFF
14	TRBV20-1	TRBJ2-3	CSATPDLSTDTQYF
15	TRBV4-2	TRBJ2-1	CASSQTGGSRDEQFF
15	TRBV7-2	TRBJ2-7	CASSLVGGVRLEQYF
17	TRBV5-6	TRBJ2-1	CASSFPGTVSSYNEQFF
16	TRBV12-3/TRBV12-4	TRBJ2-1	CASSLAPAGIYNEQFF